The present entry profiles one T cell receptor (beta chain) with its context. The study recruited people aged about 18 to 89 years across more than 20 US areas. Two negative PCRs, clearance, or symptom resolution had been documented for recovered Cohort 3 donors. The protocol was immunoSEQ multiplex PCR, while the TCRdb copy is restricted to in-frame clones and leaves out a portion. This repertoire shows about 430,000 clones, around 87% found once; its top ten account for 0.95% to 1.2%. These data belong to a study of blood T cell repertoires in COVID-19. Sequencing used PBMCs or T cells enriched from blood (not recorded which). This sequence was found in a man aged 30-40 years who had recovered from COVID-19.

The CDR3 bases are TGCGCCAGCAGCCACGGACACTTCAATCCCTACGAGCAGTACTTC. The encoded protein is CASSHGHFNPYEQYF. This chain connects TRBV4-1 to TRBJ2-7; TRBD1 is a possible D gene (5 bases). This CDR3 comprises 15 residues. Germline V gene lookup returns CDR1 MGHRA and CDR2 YSYEKL. The ends were cut back, 3 bases at V and 2 bases at J, with 14 bases in the middle.